The entry below gives a single T cell receptor beta chain sequence along with its context. Its antigen is still unknown. This CDR3 has 14 residues. Germline V CDR1 and CDR2: DFQATT, SNEGSKA (reference sequence). With V trimmed by 3 bases and J by 4 bases, 7 bases remained unmatched. The data belong to a study of CD8 T cells in ankylosing spondylitis. Broader study findings: It was reported that disease-linked clones were significantly enriched in matched ankylosing spondylitis synovial fluid. In ankylosing spondylitis blood, a motif of several highly homologous TCR beta variants appeared characteristic. Previously reported in reactive arthritis synovial fluid and blood were some of the motif variants. Disease-linked clones were CD8+ and relatively rare in peripheral blood.

Quantitative 5'-RACE with molecular barcodes produced the TCR beta libraries. TCRdb recomputed calls from the 5' RACE reads with MiXCR, one row per CDR3 protein. The sample carries about 800,000 distinct CDR3 sequences, roughly 10% recorded once. V is TRBV20-1 and J is TRBJ1-1, with 8 nucleotides matching TRBD1. The sequencing sample was made of blood, either unsorted or a sorted T cell fraction (not recorded which). This TCR derives from a male donor with ankylosing spondylitis. The CDR3 loop reads CSARPHTGGTEAFF. The CDR3 coding sequence is TGCAGTGCTAGGCCCCATACAGGGGGCACTGAAGCTTTCTTT.